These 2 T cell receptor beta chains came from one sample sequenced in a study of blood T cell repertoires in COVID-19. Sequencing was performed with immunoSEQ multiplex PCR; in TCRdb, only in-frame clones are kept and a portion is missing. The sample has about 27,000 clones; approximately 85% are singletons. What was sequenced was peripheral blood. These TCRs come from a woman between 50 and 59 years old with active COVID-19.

The CDR3, as DNA: TGTGCCTGGAGTCGGTATACGGGGGACCAGCCCCAGCATTTT. The encoded protein is CAWSRYTGDQPQHF. The rearrangement joins TRBV30 to TRBJ1-5, with D maybe TRBD1 (5 bases). CDR3 length equals 14 residues. With 2 bases removed from V and 7 bases from J, the gap between germline ends came to 15 bases. From germline, CDR1 is GTSNPN and CDR2 SVGIG (reference sequence).

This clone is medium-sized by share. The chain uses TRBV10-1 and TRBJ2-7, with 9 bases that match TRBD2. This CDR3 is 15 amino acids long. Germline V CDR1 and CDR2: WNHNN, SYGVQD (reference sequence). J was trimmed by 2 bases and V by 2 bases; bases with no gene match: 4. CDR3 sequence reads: CASSETSGRTYEQYF. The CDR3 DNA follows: TGCGCCAGCAGTGAGACCAGCGGGAGGACCTACGAGCAGTACTTC.